This TCR beta chain was sequenced during a study of B cell selection in AIRE deficiency. CDR3 length equals 15 residues. CDR1 is SGHRS and CDR2 is YFSETQ in the germline V gene. V lost 4 bases, J lost 4 bases, and 18 bases lay in between. CD4+CD127+ cells were sorted as the conventional CD4 T cells. The assay was immunoSEQ multiplex PCR, and TCRdb's table has in-frame clones only and misses some. The sample includes 22,000 or so clones, more than 95% of them seen just once. Specimen: conventional CD4+ T cells sorted from PBMCs. The clonotype originates from a human donor with AIRE deficiency. The gene calls are TRBV5-1 and TRBJ2-7; possible D gene TRBD1, 6 bases. In DNA, the CDR3 is TGCGCCAGCAGCCCGGTTGAACAGGGCAGGTACGAGCAGTACTTC. It translates to CASSPVEQGRYEQYF. The full variable domain, with the rest looked up from reference TRBV5-1 and TRBJ2-7, is KAGVTQTPRYLIKTRGQQVTLSCSPISGHRSVSWYQQTPGQGLQFLFEYFSETQRNKGNFPGRFSGRQFSNSRSEMNVSTLELGDSALYLCASSPVEQGRYEQYFGPGTRLTVT.